Listed here is a single T cell receptor (beta chain). No antigen is known for it. Base qualities are not at hand, and no much larger clone is one base apart. The record originates from a study of blood T cell repertoires in COVID-19 (dated by TCRdb to about 2020). Some background on the complete study: The collaborator samples originated in the United States, Italy and Spain and spanned the acute and convalescent phases of COVID-19. The material from the prospective study consisted of cDNA or gDNA derived from T cells, B-cell-depleted T cells, or PBMCs. The dataset comprised deeply sampled blood TCRbeta repertoires from subjects exposed to, actively infected with, or recovered from COVID-19. The repertoires were released in a freely available public database intended as a resource for research on the immune response to SARS-CoV-2. The samples were drawn from two sources: the first 160 participants of the ongoing ImmuneRACE study, and about 1,300 subjects contributed by 6 global collaborators. A de-identified subject ID, COVID-19 status, age in years and sex were almost always included in the sample metadata. Where available, HLA class I and class II types were obtained from metadata supplied by the sample provider rather than from assay-based typing. General findings and caveats noted by the study authors: How much clinical and demographic metadata was included differed by source and by participant, and the metadata was provided uncurated.

The immunoSEQ Assay, a bias-controlled multiplex PCR, was used to amplify TCRbeta CDR3 regions from genomic DNA. Per the original workflow: The number of nucleated cells in each sample was estimated by amplification of reference gene primers within the assay. To quantify the absolute abundance of each unique TCRbeta CDR3 rearrangement, sequence reads were collapsed and filtered. For each sample, productive Simpson clonality was calculated as the square root of Simpson's diversity index over productive rearrangements. What TCRdb holds here is the immuneACCESS table cut down to in-frame rearrangements. Part of the clones is not present; checked against another copy, under half of the missing clones reflect an unresolved V gene, and the others are unexplained. V, J and clone size are those of that table, while D and trimming were read from the DNA. The sample table lists 250,000 or so clones, about nine tenths of them with a count of one. The biggest ten clones account for around 0.9% of the sample.

V and J lose 2 bases and 5 bases, and a span of 10 bases separates them. From its cysteine to its phenylalanine, the CDR3 spans 13 amino acids. Only CDR3 DNA is held: 39 bases, read in frame from base 1. The germline V gene provides CDR1 SGHAT and CDR2 FQNNGV. One collaborating source in Seattle enrolled patients during active infection and followed them longitudinally through the course of disease. The collaborating institutions used their own protocols to collect whole blood in K2EDTA tubes. For TCRbeta analysis, collaborator samples were shipped as frozen whole blood, as isolated PBMCs, or as DNA extracted from either sample type.

The sample taken for sequencing was peripheral blood. The clonotype comes from a man aged 25-45 years with COVID-19, enrolled during active disease. The rearrangement joined TRBV11-2 to TRBJ2-7; the D gene cannot be named for sure. The CDR3 reads as follows: CASSLSRGNEQYF. The DNA reads as follows: TGTGCCAGCAGCTTATCTCGAGGAAACGAGCAGTACTTC. Joined to the reference TRBV11-2 and TRBJ2-7 proteins, this CDR3 gives the full variable domain: EAGVAQSPRYKIIEKRQSVAFWCNPISGHATLYWYQQILGQGPKLLIQFQNNGVVDDSQLPKDRFSAERLKGVDSTLKIQPAKLEDSAVYLCASSLSRGNEQYFGPGTRLTVT.